A selection of T cell receptor beta chains follows, all from one sample in a study of regulatory T cells in long-lasting Graves disease. TCRdb re-analysed the multiplex PCR reads in MiXCR, keeping a single row per CDR3 protein. The sample gives 500,000 or so distinct CDR3 sequences, 11% to 15% of which show up once; under 20% is in the top ten. This same sample was also taken into another study, of T cells in Graves' hyperthyroidism and ophthalmopathy.

The sequenced sample was peripheral blood mononuclear cells (PBMCs), obtained at new diagnosis, from a patient treated with antithyroid drugs. Source of these receptors: a woman aged 45-65 years with Graves disease. CDR3s include the opening cysteine and the closing phenylalanine or tryptophan. A D gene is named only where the DNA matches it firmly. The listing skips clone size in some rows; elsewhere it reads once, few, many or a size class.

length	V	size	J	D	DNA	CDR3
15	TRBV18	many	TRBJ2-1	-	TGTGCCAGCTCACCGGTCGGCCAGCCCTACAATGAGCAGTTCTTC	CASSPVGQPYNEQFF
15	TRBV28	many	TRBJ2-7	TRBD2	TGTGCCAGCAGTCCCGGGGGGGCGGGATTCGACGAGCAGTACTTC	CASSPGGAGFDEQYF
17	TRBV10-3	-	TRBJ1-3	-	TGTGCCATCAGTGAGTCGGTCGGCAGGTACTCTGGAAACACCATATATTTT	CAISESVGRYSGNTIYF
15	TRBV6-2/TRBV6-3	many	TRBJ1-4	-	TGTGCCAGCAGTTCCGCGGACAGCACTAATGAAAAACTGTTTTTT	CASSSADSTNEKLFF
17	TRBV5-1	few	TRBJ2-2	-	TGCGCCAGCAGCTTTTTCGGCGAGACATCAAACACCGGGGAGCTGTTTTTT	CASSFFGETSNTGELFF
13	TRBV27	many	TRBJ2-1	-	TGTGCCAGCAGTCTCCGGACTGGTGGTGAGCAGTTCTTC	CASSLRTGGEQFF
16	TRBV7-2	-	TRBJ2-3	TRBD2	TGTGCCAGCAGCTGGTCGGGAGGGGGGAACTCAGATACGCAGTATTTT	CASSWSGGGNSDTQYF
14	TRBV20-1	many	TRBJ2-7	-	TGCAGTGCTAGAGATCCCCGACTAGTTTACGAGCAGTACTTC	CSARDPRLVYEQYF
18	TRBV10-3	-	TRBJ2-5	TRBD1	TGTGCCATCAGTGAACTTTTCGGGACAGGGGAGGTGGGGGAGACCCAGTACTTC	CAISELFGTGEVGETQYF
13	TRBV10-1	few	TRBJ1-5	TRBD1	TGCGCCACAGTGGGACAGTCCAGTCAGCCCCAGCATTTT	CATVGQSSQPQHF
15	TRBV3-1	few	TRBJ2-6	-	TGTGCCAGCAGCCCCCGGGACTCTGGGGCCAACGTCCTGACTTTC	CASSPRDSGANVLTF
17	TRBV18	-	TRBJ2-1	TRBD1	TGTGCCAGCTCACCACCTCGGCAGGGGGCGGTCTACAATGAGCAGTTCTTC	CASSPPRQGAVYNEQFF
14	TRBV27	many	TRBJ2-1	-	TGTGCCAGCAGTTTATATTGGCGAGACAATGAGCAGTTCTTC	CASSLYWRDNEQFF
16	TRBV5-6	-	TRBJ2-3	TRBD2	TGTGCCAGCAGCTTGATGAGCGGGAGGGTCACAGATACGCAGTATTTT	CASSLMSGRVTDTQYF
13	TRBV5-6	-	TRBJ2-3	-	TGTGCCAGCAGCTTGGGCTCTCAAGATACGCAGTATTTT	CASSLGSQDTQYF
16	TRBV4-2	-	TRBJ1-1	TRBD1	TGTGCCAGCAGCTACGGACAGGGGGCCTTGAACACTGAAGCTTTCTTT	CASSYGQGALNTEAFF
14	TRBV5-5	-	TRBJ2-5	-	TGCGCCAGCAGCCCTGACAGCGCCGGAGAGACCCAGTACTTC	CASSPDSAGETQYF
15	TRBV7-2	many	TRBJ2-1	-	TGTGCCAGCAGCCGAGGACGGGAAGGATCAAATGAGCAGTTCTTC	CASSRGREGSNEQFF
15	TRBV3-1	-	TRBJ1-6	-	TGTGCCGGCAGCCAAGTGAAGAGGGTTGGATCACCCCTCCACTTT	CAGSQVKRVGSPLHF
10	TRBV20-1	many	TRBJ1-2	-	TGCAGTGCTAGAACGGGAGGCTACACCTTC	CSARTGGYTF
13	TRBV27	many	TRBJ2-1	-	TGTGCCAGCAGTTTATCCAACTACAATGAGCAGTTCTTC	CASSLSNYNEQFF
13	TRBV15	-	TRBJ1-1	-	TGTGCCACCAGCAGAGCATACAACACTGAAGCTTTCTTT	CATSRAYNTEAFF
14	TRBV3-1	many	TRBJ1-4	TRBD1	TGTGCCAGCAGCCATCGGGACAGGGAGGGAAAACTGTTTTTT	CASSHRDREGKLFF
15	TRBV3-1	many	TRBJ1-3	-	TGTGCCAGCAGCCAAGACAGTAGCTCTGGAAACACCATATATTTT	CASSQDSSSGNTIYF
15	TRBV30	few	TRBJ1-5	-	TGTGCCTGGAGTGCGGGGCAGGGAGGTAATCAGCCCCAGCATTTT	CAWSAGQGGNQPQHF
12	TRBV30	once	TRBJ1-1	-	TGTGCCTGTGGGGGACAAAATACTGAAGCTTTCTTT	CACGGQNTEAFF
13	TRBV2	many	TRBJ2-1	-	TGTGCCAAACGGGACCCTGTTAGTAATGAGCAGTTCTTC	CAKRDPVSNEQFF
16	TRBV20-1	few	TRBJ2-5	-	TGCAGTGCTAGAGCCAGGGTGGGAGGACGTTGGGAGACCCAGTACTTC	CSARARVGGRWETQYF
14	TRBV5-1	many	TRBJ2-5	-	TGCGCCAGCAGCTACGGACAGACCAAAGAGACCCAGTACTTC	CASSYGQTKETQYF
14	TRBV7-9	few	TRBJ1-1	-	TGTGCCAGCAGGCGCTTGGGGGCGATCACTGAAGCTTTCTTT	CASRRLGAITEAFF
13	TRBV5-1	many	TRBJ2-2	-	TGCGCCAGCACCGCCACAGGCACCGGGGAGCTGTTTTTT	CASTATGTGELFF
13	TRBV7-3	many	TRBJ1-1	-	TGTGCCAGCGGTCAGGGGTTGAACACTGAAGCTTTCTTT	CASGQGLNTEAFF
19	TRBV7-9	many	TRBJ2-1	TRBD2	TGTGCCAGCAGCTCTAAACCCGGTGCTAGCGGAGACTCCTACAATGAGCAGTTCTTC	CASSSKPGASGDSYNEQFF
14	TRBV27	-	TRBJ2-1	TRBD1	TGTGCCAGCAGTTTGTGGACAGGGCACAATGAGCAGTTCTTC	CASSLWTGHNEQFF
12	TRBV20-1	many	TRBJ2-3	-	TGCAGTGCTTACCACGTACCAGATACGCAGTATTTT	CSAYHVPDTQYF
13	TRBV7-3	many	TRBJ2-1	-	TGTGCCAGCAGCCTGGACGGTAACGATGAGCAGTTCTTC	CASSLDGNDEQFF
10	TRBV30	-	TRBJ1-3	-	TGTGCCTGGGGGGAAAACACCATATATTTT	CAWGENTIYF
13	TRBV10-2	few	TRBJ2-1	-	TGCGCCAGCAGTGGACCTCGACTGGGTGAGCAGTTCTTC	CASSGPRLGEQFF
11	TRBV9	many	TRBJ2-3	TRBD2	TGTGCCAGCAGGAACGGGGGGTTGCAGTATTTT	CASRNGGLQYF
15	TRBV20-1	few	TRBJ2-3	TRBD2	TGCAGTGCTCGCCTAGCGGGAGGGAACACAGATACGCAGTATTTT	CSARLAGGNTDTQYF
18	TRBV28	few	TRBJ2-6	TRBD1	TGTGCCAGCAGCCCTATCGGACAGGGAGTCTCTGGGGCCAACGTCCTGACTTTT	CASSPIGQGVSGANVLTF
14	TRBV29-1	many	TRBJ1-5	-	TGCAGCGTCGCAAGTGGTTCTTCTGTTCAGCCCCAGCATTTT	CSVASGSSVQPQHF
18	TRBV9	-	TRBJ2-1	TRBD2	TGTGCCAGCAGCGTAGGGGCTAGCGGGAGCCACTCCTACAATGAGCAGTTCTTC	CASSVGASGSHSYNEQFF
16	TRBV10-3	few	TRBJ2-5	TRBD2	TGTGCCATCAGTCCGTCGACGAGCGGGAGAGGAGAGACTCAGTACTTC	CAISPSTSGRGETQYF
17	TRBV5-1	-	TRBJ2-5	-	TGCGCCAGCAGCTTGGAGGTTCAGGCAGGGGTCCAAGAGACCCAGTACTTC	CASSLEVQAGVQETQYF
13	TRBV27	-	TRBJ2-3	TRBD2	TGTGCCAGAACCGGGGGGGCTAGAGATACGCAGTATTTT	CARTGGARDTQYF
14	TRBV6-9	few	TRBJ2-7	TRBD2	TGTGCCAGCAGTTACTCAGCGGGAGGCTACGAGCAGTACTTC	CASSYSAGGYEQYF
17	TRBV28	few	TRBJ1-3	TRBD1	TGTGCCAGCAGTTTATTGGGACAGGGACGCTCTGGAAACACCATATATTTT	CASSLLGQGRSGNTIYF
15	TRBV13	many	TRBJ1-2	TRBD1	TGTGCCAGCAGCCTCGGGACAGGGCTCCTCTATGGCTACACCTTC	CASSLGTGLLYGYTF
14	TRBV18	many	TRBJ2-1	TRBD2	TGTGCCAGCTACGCCGGGACTAGTCGCGATGAGCAGTTCTTC	CASYAGTSRDEQFF
16	TRBV3-1	-	TRBJ2-3	TRBD2	TGTGCCAGCAGCCGACATAGCGGGAGCGGGACAGATACGCAGTATTTT	CASSRHSGSGTDTQYF